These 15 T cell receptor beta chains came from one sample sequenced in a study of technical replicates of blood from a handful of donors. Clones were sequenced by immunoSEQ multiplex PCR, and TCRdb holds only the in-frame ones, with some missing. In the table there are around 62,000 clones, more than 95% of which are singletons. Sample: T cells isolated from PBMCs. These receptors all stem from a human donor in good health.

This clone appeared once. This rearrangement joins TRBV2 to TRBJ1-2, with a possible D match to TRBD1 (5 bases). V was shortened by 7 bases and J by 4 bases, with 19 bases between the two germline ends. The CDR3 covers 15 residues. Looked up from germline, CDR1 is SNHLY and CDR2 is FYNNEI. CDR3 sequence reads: CASTHEGGTGYGYTF. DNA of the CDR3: TGTGCCAGCACCCATGAGGGTGGGACTGGCTATGGCTACACCTTC.

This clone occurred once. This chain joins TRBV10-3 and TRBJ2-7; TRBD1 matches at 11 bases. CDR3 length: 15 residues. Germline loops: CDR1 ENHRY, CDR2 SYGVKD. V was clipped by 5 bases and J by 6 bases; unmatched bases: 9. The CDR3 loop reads CAISRPGQGGIEQYF. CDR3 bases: TGTGCCATCAGTAGACCGGGACAGGGGGGAATCGAGCAGTACTTC.

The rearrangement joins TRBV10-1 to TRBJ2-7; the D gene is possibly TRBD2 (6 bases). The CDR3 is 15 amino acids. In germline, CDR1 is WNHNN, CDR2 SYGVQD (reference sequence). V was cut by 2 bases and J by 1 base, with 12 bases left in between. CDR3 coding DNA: TGCGCCAGCAGTGAGAAATTGGGGGGATCCTACGAGCAGTACTTC. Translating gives CASSEKLGGSYEQYF.

CDR3 nucleotide sequence: TGTGCCAGCAGCTTACTCGGGACAGGGGGCTACGAGCAGTACTTC. This sequence encodes CASSLLGTGGYEQYF. V is TRBV11-2 and J is TRBJ2-7, with TRBD1 matching over 11 bases. Looked up from germline, CDR1 is SGHAT and CDR2 is FQNNGV. The length of the CDR3 is 15 residues. V lost 2 bases, J lost 3 bases, and 3 bases stayed unmatched.

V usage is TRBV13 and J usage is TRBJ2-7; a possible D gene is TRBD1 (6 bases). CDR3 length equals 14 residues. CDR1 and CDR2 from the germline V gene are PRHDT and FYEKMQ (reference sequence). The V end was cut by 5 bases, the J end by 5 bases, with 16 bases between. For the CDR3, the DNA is TGTGCCAGCAGCGGGGCTGGACAGCTCGACGAGCAGTACTTC. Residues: CASSGAGQLDEQYF.

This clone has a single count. The CDR3 reads CASSGGDPRETQYF. CDR3 in DNA: TGTGCCAGCAGTGGGGGCGACCCCCGGGAGACCCAGTACTTC. This chain links TRBV13 with TRBJ2-5; tentatively, D is TRBD1 (6 bases). The CDR3 covers 14 residues. Trimming cost V 6 bases and J 5 bases, with 16 bases left between them. In germline, CDR1 is PRHDT, CDR2 FYEKMQ (reference sequence).

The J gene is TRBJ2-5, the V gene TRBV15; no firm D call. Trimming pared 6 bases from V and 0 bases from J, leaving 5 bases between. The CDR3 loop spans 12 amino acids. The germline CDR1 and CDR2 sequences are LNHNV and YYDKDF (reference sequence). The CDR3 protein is CATRRDQETQYF. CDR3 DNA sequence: TGTGCCACCAGACGGGACCAAGAGACCCAGTACTTC.

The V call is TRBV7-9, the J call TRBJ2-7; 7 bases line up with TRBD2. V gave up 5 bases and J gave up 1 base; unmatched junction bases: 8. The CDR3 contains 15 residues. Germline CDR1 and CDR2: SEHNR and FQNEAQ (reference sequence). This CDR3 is CASSQTSANSYEQYF. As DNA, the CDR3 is TGTGCCAGCAGCCAAACTAGCGCGAATTCCTACGAGCAGTACTTC.

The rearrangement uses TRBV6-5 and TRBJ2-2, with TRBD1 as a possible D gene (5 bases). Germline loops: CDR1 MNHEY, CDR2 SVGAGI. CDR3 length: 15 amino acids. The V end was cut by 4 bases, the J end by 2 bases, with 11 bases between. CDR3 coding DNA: TGTGCCAGCAGTTCCAGGGTACTCAACACCGGGGAGCTGTTTTTT. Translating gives CASSSRVLNTGELFF.

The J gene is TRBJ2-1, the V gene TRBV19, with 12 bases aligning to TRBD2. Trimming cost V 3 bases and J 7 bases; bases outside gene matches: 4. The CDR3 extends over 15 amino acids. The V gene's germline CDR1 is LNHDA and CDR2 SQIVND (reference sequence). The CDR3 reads CASSIASGGANEQFF. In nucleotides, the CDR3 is TGTGCCAGTAGTATCGCTAGCGGGGGGGCGAATGAGCAGTTCTTC.

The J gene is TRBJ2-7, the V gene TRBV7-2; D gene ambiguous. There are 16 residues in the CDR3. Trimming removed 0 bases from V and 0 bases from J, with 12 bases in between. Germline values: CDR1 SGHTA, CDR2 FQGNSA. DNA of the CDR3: TGTGCCAGCAGCTTAGCGTACTTGGGCTCCTCCTACGAGCAGTACTTC. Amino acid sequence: CASSLAYLGSSYEQYF.

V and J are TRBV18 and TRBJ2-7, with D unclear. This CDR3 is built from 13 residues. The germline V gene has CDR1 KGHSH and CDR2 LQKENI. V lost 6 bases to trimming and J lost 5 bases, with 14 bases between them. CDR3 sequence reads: CASSPEPADEQYF. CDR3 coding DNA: TGTGCCAGCTCCCCCGAGCCGGCGGACGAGCAGTACTTC. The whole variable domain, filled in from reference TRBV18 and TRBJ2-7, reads NAGVMQNPRHLVRRRGQEARLRCSPMKGHSHVYWYRQLPEEGLKFMVYLQKENIIDESGMPKERFSAEFPKEGPSILRIQQVVRGDSAAYFCASSPEPADEQYFGPGTRLTVT.

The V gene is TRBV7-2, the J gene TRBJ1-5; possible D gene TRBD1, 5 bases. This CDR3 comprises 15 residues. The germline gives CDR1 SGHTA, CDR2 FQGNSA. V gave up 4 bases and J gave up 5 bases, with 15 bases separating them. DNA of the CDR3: TGTGCCAGCAGCTCAACTGCAGGGCGCGATCAGCCCCAGCATTTT. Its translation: CASSSTAGRDQPQHF.

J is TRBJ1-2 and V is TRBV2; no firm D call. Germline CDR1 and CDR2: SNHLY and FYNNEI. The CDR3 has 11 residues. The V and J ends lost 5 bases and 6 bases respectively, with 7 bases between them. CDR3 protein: CASSRGDGYTF. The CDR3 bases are TGTGCCAGCAGTCGCGGGGATGGCTACACCTTC.

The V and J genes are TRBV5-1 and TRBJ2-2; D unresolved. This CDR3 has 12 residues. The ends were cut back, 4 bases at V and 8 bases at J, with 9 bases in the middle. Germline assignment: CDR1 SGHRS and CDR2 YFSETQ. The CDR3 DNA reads TGCGCCAGCAGCGTTCGGAGAGGGGAGCTGTTTTTT. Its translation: CASSVRRGELFF.